Below, 27 T cell receptor beta chains from the same sample are listed, as sequenced in a study of T cell changes during pregnancy in multiple sclerosis. This table comes from immunoSEQ multiplex PCR, and its TCRdb copy is limited to in-frame clones, with some not included. The sample has tens of thousands of clones, approximately 92% seen once. Sample: peripheral blood, taken in the third trimester of pregnancy. The receptors come from a female donor in good health, enrolled as a control in a pregnancy study.

Only one count was recorded for this clone. The chain is built from TRBV6-1 and TRBJ2-6; D ambiguous. The V end lost 5 bases, the J end lost 1 base, and 9 bases lay between the germline ends. The CDR3 is made up of 15 amino acids. CDR1 is MNHNS and CDR2 is SASEGT in the germline V gene. CDR3 nucleotides: TGTGCCAGCAGTCCCACAGAATCTGGGGCCAACGTCCTGACTTTC. Its translation: CASSPTESGANVLTF.

The CDR3 coding sequence is TGTGCCACCAGCCGGACAGGAGAGGCCGATACGCAGTATTTT. Translation gives CATSRTGEADTQYF. The chain combines TRBV15 with TRBJ2-3; 7 positions match TRBD1. This CDR3 is built from 14 residues. Looked up from germline, CDR1 is LNHNV and CDR2 is YYDKDF (reference sequence). V shed 5 bases, J shed 6 bases, and the junction held 8 bases outside the gene matches.

This CDR3 reads CASSLTFYEQYF. CDR3 nucleotide sequence: TGTGCCAGCAGCTTGACTTTCTACGAGCAGTACTTC. The chain combines TRBV7-2 with TRBJ2-7; D is undetermined. V dropped 3 bases and J dropped 3 bases, with 6 bases sitting between them. Germline CDR1 reads SGHTA; CDR2 reads FQGNSA. The CDR3 contains 12 residues. The complete variable domain, with remaining parts taken from reference TRBV7-2 and TRBJ2-7, reads GAGVSQSPSNKVTEKGKDVELRCDPISGHTALYWYRQSLGQGLEFLIYFQGNSAPDKSGLPSDRFSAERTGGSVSTLTIQRTQQEDSAVYLCASSLTFYEQYFGPGTRLTVT.

The chain links TRBV28 to TRBJ2-7, with TRBD2 matching 12 bases. The CDR3 is 14 amino acids. V gave up 5 bases and J gave up 2 bases; unmatched junction bases: 1. Germline assignment: CDR1 MDHEN and CDR2 SYDVKM. CDR3 coding DNA: TGTGCCAGCAGTACTAGCGGGGGGCCCTACGAGCAGTACTTC. As protein: CASSTSGGPYEQYF.

This chain's CDR3 is CASSEALDRGDEAFF. CDR3 coding DNA: TGTGCCAGCAGTGAAGCGCTGGACAGGGGAGATGAAGCTTTCTTT. This chain uses TRBV6-1 with TRBJ1-1; 9 positions agree with TRBD1. The CDR3 contains 15 residues. From germline, CDR1 is MNHNS and CDR2 SASEGT. Trimming removed 0 bases from V and 7 bases from J; junction bases left unmatched: 6.

The genes are TRBV15 and TRBJ2-7, with TRBD1 identical over 7 bases. The CDR3 is 14 amino acids. V lost 1 base and J lost 4; bases outside the gene matches: 4. Germline CDR1 reads LNHNV; CDR2 reads YYDKDF (reference sequence). CDR3 protein: CATSRGQGQYEQYF. In DNA, the CDR3 is TGTGCCACCAGCAGAGGACAGGGTCAATACGAGCAGTACTTC.

The CDR3 nucleotides read TGTGCCAGCTCACCGCCCACAGGCTCTGGAAACACCATATATTTT. Translation gives CASSPPTGSGNTIYF. V and J are TRBV18 and TRBJ1-3; D may be TRBD1 (5 bases). Per the germline V gene, CDR1 is KGHSH and CDR2 is LQKENI. V was shortened by 3 bases and J by 0 bases, with 9 bases between the two germline ends. This CDR3 is 15 amino acids long.

The chain employs TRBV11-2 and TRBJ1-5; 7 bases align to TRBD1. This CDR3 contains 15 residues. Germline V CDR1 and CDR2: SGHAT, FQNNGV. J lost 2 bases, V lost 0 bases, and 1 base had no gene match. This CDR3 reads CASSLDDRGNQPQHF. The CDR3 region has the DNA TGTGCCAGCAGCTTAGACGACAGGGGCAATCAGCCCCAGCATTTT.

The gene calls are TRBV4-3 and TRBJ2-3; D call uncertain. CDR3 length: 14 amino acids. The germline V and J ends were trimmed by 0 bases and 6 bases, with 10 bases remaining between them. CDR1 and CDR2 (germline): LGHNA, YSLEER. Here the CDR3 DNA reads TGCGCCAGCAGCCAAGACCTTGGCAGGGATACGCAGTATTTT. This codes for CASSQDLGRDTQYF.

The chain combines TRBV5-1 with TRBJ2-1, with 10 bases identical to TRBD2. The CDR3 spans 15 residues. Germline-derived CDR1 and CDR2 are SGHRS and YFSETQ. Trimming cost V 8 bases and J 2 bases; bases outside gene matches: 7. The CDR3 is CASTGTSVTYNEQFF. The CDR3 DNA sequence: TGCGCCAGTACCGGGACTAGCGTTACCTACAATGAGCAGTTCTTC.

The CDR3 here is CSVGLAEETQYF. For the CDR3, the DNA is TGCAGCGTTGGACTAGCGGAAGAGACCCAGTACTTC. The chain recombines TRBV29-1 with TRBJ2-5; TRBD2 matches at 9 bases. There are 12 residues in the CDR3. Germline CDR1 SQVTM, CDR2 ANQGSEA. Unmatched junction bases numbered 0, after V lost 4 bases and J lost 3 bases.

V is TRBV7-8 and J is TRBJ2-2; TRBD2 is a possible D gene (7 bases). The germline V gene has CDR1 SGHVS and CDR2 FQNEAQ. The CDR3 covers 15 residues. V lost 5 bases, J lost 7 bases, and 17 bases lay in between. For the CDR3, the DNA is TGTGCCAGCAGCCGAGTAGGGGGGGCCGGCGGGGAGCTGTTTTTT. This codes for CASSRVGGAGGELFF.

The chain is built from TRBV10-3 and TRBJ2-1; 7 positions agree with TRBD1. V shed 2 bases, J shed 3 bases, and the junction held 4 bases outside the gene matches. The CDR3 runs to 15 residues. Germline V gives CDR1 ENHRY, CDR2 SYGVKD. CDR3 DNA sequence: TGTGCCATCAGTGAGGGACAGGATGTCTACAATGAGCAGTTCTTC. This encodes CAISEGQDVYNEQFF.

The chain employs TRBV19 and TRBJ2-5; 8 nucleotides match TRBD1. The V gene end was trimmed by 6 bases and the J gene end by 2 bases; junction bases not matched to a gene: 8. Germline assignment: CDR1 LNHDA and CDR2 SQIVND (reference sequence). This CDR3 spans 15 amino acids. The DNA for the CDR3 is TGTGCCAGTAGGTCGACAGGGGTGCTTCAAGAGACCCAGTACTTC. This gives the protein CASRSTGVLQETQYF.

The V call is TRBV9, the J call TRBJ2-3; 11 nucleotides agree with TRBD2. The CDR3 spans 16 residues. The V and J ends lost 3 bases and 2 bases, in that order; junction bases with no gene match: 5. Germline V lookup: CDR1 SGDLS, CDR2 YYNGEE. CDR3 nucleotides: TGTGCCAGCAGCGGCGGGACTAGCGGACTCACAGATACGCAGTATTTT. Protein sequence: CASSGGTSGLTDTQYF.

This clone was detected once. This sequence joins TRBV27 and TRBJ2-3; tentatively, D is TRBD2 (7 bases). CDR1 and CDR2 from the germline V gene are MNHEY and SMNVEV (reference sequence). Trimming shortened V by 1 base and J by 1 base, and 12 bases separated the two germline ends. The CDR3 is 16 amino acids. CDR3 amino acids: CASSLLGGARTDTQYF. CDR3 nucleotides: TGTGCCAGCAGTTTATTAGGGGGGGCACGCACAGATACGCAGTATTTT.

The genes are TRBV30 and TRBJ1-1, with D possibly TRBD1 on 5 matching bases. V gave up 3 bases and J gave up 1 base, with 21 bases separating them. Germline CDR1 GTSNPN, CDR2 SVGIG (reference sequence). The length of the CDR3 is 17 residues. CDR3 bases: TGTGCCTGGAGACAGCAGGGTTGGGGATCTTGGAACACTGAAGCTTTCTTT. Translation gives CAWRQQGWGSWNTEAFF.

Here the CDR3 reads CASSRGPGEPDTQYF. In DNA, the CDR3 is TGTGCCAGCAGCCGCGGCCCAGGGGAGCCAGATACGCAGTATTTT. J is TRBJ2-3 and V is TRBV4-2; the D gene is possibly TRBD1 (6 bases). This CDR3 is built from 15 residues. Looked up from germline, CDR1 is LGHNA and CDR2 is YNFKEQ. V was cut by 4 bases and J by 4 bases, with 15 bases left in between.

The chain combines TRBV4-2 with TRBJ2-4; 9 nucleotides agree with TRBD1. This CDR3 spans 17 amino acids. Germline-derived CDR1 and CDR2 are LGHNA and YNFKEQ. Trimming cost V 2 bases and J 6 bases; bases outside gene matches: 11. CDR3: CASSQPYYRGQVNIQYF. The DNA of the CDR3 is TGTGCCAGCAGCCAACCATACTACAGGGGGCAGGTAAACATTCAGTACTTC.

The V and J genes are TRBV4-3 and TRBJ1-6, with D perhaps TRBD1 (6 bases). The CDR3 extends over 16 amino acids. Germline V CDR1 and CDR2: LGHNA, YSLEER. V shed 1 base and J shed 7 bases, with 14 bases lying between them. In DNA form, the CDR3 reads TGCGCCAGCAGCCAAGCGACAGGAGGAGGCAATTCACCCCTCCACTTT. Translating it yields CASSQATGGGNSPLHF.

The V gene is TRBV7-8, the J gene TRBJ2-2; TRBD2 matches 15 bases. CDR1 and CDR2 from the germline V gene are SGHVS and FQNEAQ. The CDR3 is 16 amino acids. V lost 5 bases and J lost 8; bases outside the gene matches: 6. The CDR3 bases are TGTGCCAGCAGCCCCCGGACTAGCGGGGGGGGTGGGGAGCTGTTTTTT. This gives the protein CASSPRTSGGGGELFF.

This sequence joins TRBV7-2 and TRBJ1-3; D unresolved. The CDR3 runs 12 residues. Germline CDR1 is SGHTA and CDR2 is FQGNSA. Trimming removed 2 bases from V and 7 bases from J, with 6 bases in between. The CDR3 nucleotides are TGTGCCAGCAGCTTAATCCCGAACACCATATATTTT. This translates into CASSLIPNTIYF.

The chain uses TRBV7-2 and TRBJ2-1; 10 bases fit TRBD2. The germline V gene has CDR1 SGHTA and CDR2 FQGNSA. The CDR3 extends over 18 amino acids. Germline trimming cut 4 bases from V and 0 bases from J; bases unmatched to any gene: 9. Written as DNA, the CDR3 is TGTGCCAGCAGCTCAGGGGCGGGACTAGCGTCCTCCTACAATGAGCAGTTCTTC. Translation gives CASSSGAGLASSYNEQFF.

V and J are TRBV19 and TRBJ1-5; a possible D gene is TRBD1 (5 bases). Germline V gene lookup returns CDR1 LNHDA and CDR2 SQIVND (reference sequence). Deletions cut 7 bases from V and 0 bases from J, with 13 bases between. The CDR3 covers 15 residues. DNA for the CDR3: TGTGCCAGTACCCCCGACAGTTATAGCAATCAGCCCCAGCATTTT. Translation gives CASTPDSYSNQPQHF. The variable domain in full, completed from reference TRBV19 and TRBJ1-5, reads DGGITQSPKYLFRKEGQNVTLSCEQNLNHDAMYWYRQDPGQGLRLIYYSQIVNDFQKGDIAEGYSVSREKKESFPLTVTSAQKNPTAFYLCASTPDSYSNQPQHFGDGTRLSIL.

This clone was recorded only once. The chain joins TRBV29-1 to TRBJ2-5; D is perhaps TRBD1 (5 bases). The ends were cut back, 3 bases at V and 1 base at J, with 9 bases in the middle. This CDR3 contains 13 residues. Germline V gene lookup returns CDR1 SQVTM and CDR2 ANQGSEA. The CDR3 region is CSVEPQVQETQYF. The CDR3 DNA follows: TGCAGCGTTGAGCCACAGGTCCAAGAGACCCAGTACTTC.

The chain joins TRBV27 to TRBJ2-7, with 10 bases that match TRBD2. V shed 5 bases, J shed 5 bases, and the junction held 6 bases outside the gene matches. The CDR3 runs to 14 residues. In germline, CDR1 is MNHEY, CDR2 SMNVEV (reference sequence). The CDR3 coding sequence is TGTGCCAGCAGTCCGAGAGCGGGGGGGAACGAGCAGTACTTC. This gives the protein CASSPRAGGNEQYF.

The J gene is TRBJ1-5, the V gene TRBV28; a weak D match, TRBD1 (5 bases). This CDR3 has 15 residues. Trimming cost V 6 bases and J 0 bases, with 12 bases left between them. Germline V gene data show CDR1 as MDHEN and CDR2 as SYDVKM. Written as DNA, the CDR3 is TGTGCCAGCAGCCTGGCGGGGGATAGCAATCAGCCCCAGCATTTT. This gives the protein CASSLAGDSNQPQHF.